The present entry profiles one T cell receptor (beta chain) with its context. The data stem from a study of T cell responses to AZD1222 COVID-19 vaccine. Germline CDR1 and CDR2: LNHDA and SQIVND (reference sequence). The CDR3 has 16 residues. Trimming removed 4 bases from V and 2 bases from J, with 17 bases in between. Generated by immunoSEQ multiplex PCR, the TCRdb table keeps only in-frame clones and is missing some. The table records 75,000 to 100,000 clones, 80% to 90% of them present only once. The chain carries TRBV19 and TRBJ1-1, with a weak D call TRBD1 (6 bases). The input for sequencing was peripheral blood, taken on day 0 of MenACWY control vaccination. The clonotype comes from an adult in good health. The CDR3 DNA reads TGTGCCAGTAGTAAAAGTATGGGCGGGGGCAACACTGAAGCTTTCTTT. Its translation is CASSKSMGGGNTEAFF.